This entry lists 2 T cell receptor beta chains sequenced from one sample in a study of T cell responses to AZD1222 COVID-19 vaccine. Assay used: immunoSEQ multiplex PCR; TCRdb lists only in-frame clones, some missing. The sample has about 34,000 clones; approximately 80% are singletons. The material was peripheral blood, obtained 28 days after the second AZD1222 dose. The receptors were gathered from an adult who received the AZD1222 COVID-19 vaccine.

The rearrangement uses TRBV11-3 and TRBJ1-2; D is perhaps TRBD1 (5 bases). This CDR3 is built from 13 residues. Germline V lookup: CDR1 SGHNT, CDR2 YENEEA. V lost 4 bases, J lost 4 bases, and 10 bases lay in between. CDR3 sequence (DNA): TGTGCCAGCAGCTCCCCCAGGGTCTATGGCTACACCTTC. Its translation: CASSSPRVYGYTF.

This chain joins TRBV7-6 and TRBJ1-2; D is perhaps TRBD1 (5 bases). V was cut by 5 bases and J by 4 bases, with 17 bases left in between. The CDR3 has 15 amino acids. Germline assignment: CDR1 SGHVS and CDR2 FNYEAQ. CDR3 sequence (DNA): TGTGCCAGCAGCGCGGGAACTCAGGGTCTCTATGGCTACACCTTC. Protein sequence: CASSAGTQGLYGYTF.